The rows below give T cell receptor beta chains drawn from one sample of a study of blood T cell repertoires in COVID-19. The protocol was immunoSEQ multiplex PCR, while the TCRdb copy is restricted to in-frame clones and leaves out a portion. The sample gives about 240,000 clones, roughly 80% of which show up once; less than 3.5% is in the top ten. The sample comprised peripheral blood. Receptors were obtained from a woman aged 18-29 years with acute or convalescent COVID-19. The CDR3 runs from the conserved cysteine through the conserved F or W. A D gene is named only where the DNA matches it firmly. Clone size is given for some rows only: seen once, a few or many times, or a class if the clone is expanded.

size	D	J	V	CDR3	DNA
.	.	TRBJ2-7	TRBV7-8	CASSRRVAGVRNEQYF	TGTGCCAGCAGCCGTAGGGTGGCAGGGGTAAGGAACGAGCAGTACTTC
.	TRBD1	TRBJ2-7	TRBV6-2/TRBV6-3	CASSHPTGTGLWEQYF	TGTGCCAGCAGTCACCCGACCGGGACAGGCCTCTGGGAGCAGTACTTC
.	TRBD2	TRBJ2-3	TRBV3-1/TRBV3-2	CASSQEAASGISDTQYF	TGTGCCAGCAGCCAAGAAGCAGCTAGCGGGATTTCTGATACGCAGTATTTT
.	TRBD2	TRBJ2-2	TRBV19	CASSPKSAAGEHRGAVF	TGTGCCAGTAGCCCTAAATCGGCAGCGGGAGAGCACCGGGGAGCTGTTTTT
.	.	TRBJ1-2	TRBV4-3	CASSQEGPFGGGYTF	TGCGCCAGCAGCCAAGAGGGGCCGTTCGGGGGTGGCTACACCTTC
.	.	TRBJ1-4	TRBV27	CASSSSGREANEKLFF	.
.	.	TRBJ1-1	TRBV18	CASSPPGSNPESFF	TGTGCCAGCTCACCACCGGGCTCTAACCCCGAATCTTTCTTT
.	TRBD1	TRBJ2-2	TRBV19	CASSLTGDTGELFF	TGTGCCAGTAGTTTGACAGGGGACACCGGGGAGCTGTTTTTT
.	.	TRBJ1-1	TRBV13	CASSSKPGEAFF	TGTGCCAGCAGCTCCAAGCCGGGAGAAGCTTTCTTT
.	TRBD1	TRBJ2-1	TRBV11-2	CASSSDRGVFNEQFF	TGTGCCAGCAGCTCGGACAGGGGTGTCTTCAATGAGCAGTTCTTC
.	TRBD1	TRBJ2-1	TRBV28	CASRGQGEGEQFF	TGTGCCAGCAGAGGACAGGGGGAGGGTGAGCAGTTCTTC
.	TRBD1	TRBJ1-2	TRBV7-8	CASSASGQGGYGYTF	TGTGCCAGCAGCGCCTCGGGACAGGGAGGGTATGGCTACACCTTC
.	.	TRBJ1-6	TRBV6-6	CASSRWVQGGSYNSPLHF	TGTGCCAGCAGTAGATGGGTCCAGGGAGGGAGCTATAATTCACCCCTCCACTTT
.	.	TRBJ2-3	TRBV2	CASTLATDTQYF	TGTGCCAGCACGCTAGCCACAGATACGCAGTATTTT
.	TRBD1	TRBJ1-1	TRBV9	CASSETGTNTEAFF	TGTGCCAGCAGCGAGACAGGGACGAACACTGAAGCTTTCTTT
few	TRBD1	TRBJ1-2	TRBV6-4	CASRPGQGTSGYTF	TGTGCCAGCAGACCGGGACAGGGAACATCAGGCTACACCTTC
.	TRBD2	TRBJ2-2	TRBV4-1	CASSQGLAIDTGELFF	TGCGCCAGCAGCCAAGGACTAGCGATAGACACCGGGGAGCTGTTTTTT
once	TRBD2	TRBJ2-1	TRBV27	CASSSPKTSGGLNEQFF	TGTGCCAGCAGTTCCCCTAAAACTAGCGGGGGACTCAATGAGCAGTTCTTC
.	TRBD2	TRBJ2-2	TRBV7-8	CASSLPSGNTGELFF	TGTGCCAGCAGCTTACCTAGCGGGAACACCGGGGAGCTGTTTTTT
.	.	TRBJ1-4	TRBV4-1	CASSQESRLNEKLFF	TGCGCCAGCAGCCAAGAATCGAGACTTAATGAAAAACTGTTTTTT
.	.	TRBJ2-7	TRBV6-5	CASSFADTASYEQYF	TGTGCCAGCAGTTTCGCGGACACGGCCTCCTACGAGCAGTACTTC
.	TRBD2	TRBJ2-7	TRBV5-5	CASRVGSGSHEQYF	TGTGCCAGCAGGGTTGGTAGCGGGAGCCACGAGCAGTACTTC
.	TRBD2	TRBJ2-6	TRBV7-8	CASSPFGAGVAGANVLTF	TGTGCCAGCAGCCCGTTTGGAGCGGGAGTTGCCGGGGCCAACGTCCTGACTTTC
.	.	TRBJ1-4	TRBV13	CASSKGGIREKLFF	TGTGCCAGCAGCAAAGGGGGAATTCGTGAAAAACTGTTTTTT
.	.	TRBJ2-3	TRBV6-1	CASSEALGGGSTDTQYF	TGTGCCAGCAGTGAAGCGCTGGGGGGAGGAAGCACAGATACGCAGTATTTT
.	.	TRBJ1-2	TRBV19	CATALDRTVNYGYTF	TGTGCCACCGCCTTAGACCGGACAGTTAACTATGGCTACACCTTC
.	.	TRBJ1-1	TRBV20-1	CSASGLAIAEAFF	TGCAGTGCTAGTGGGTTGGCAATCGCTGAAGCTTTCTTT
.	TRBD1	TRBJ2-7	TRBV15	CATSRGGKGGQGSYEQYF	TGTGCCACCAGCAGAGGGGGTAAAGGGGGACAGGGATCCTACGAGCAGTACTTC
.	.	TRBJ2-2	TRBV6-2/TRBV6-3	CASSYRSGTPETGELFF	TGTGCCAGCAGTTACCGTTCCGGGACTCCAGAAACCGGGGAGCTGTTTTTT
.	.	TRBJ1-1	TRBV5-1	CASSLGAGGNTEAFF	TGCGCCAGCAGCTTGGGTGCGGGGGGGAACACTGAAGCTTTCTTT
.	.	TRBJ1-4	TRBV5-1	CASSVRGFDEKLFF	TGCGCCAGCAGCGTCAGGGGATTCGATGAAAAACTGTTTTTT
once	.	TRBJ2-1	TRBV19	CASSLTHLAVGGVHNEQFF	TGTGCCAGTAGTTTAACACATCTAGCTGTCGGGGGTGTCCACAATGAGCAGTTCTTC
.	.	TRBJ1-2	TRBV4-3	CASSQVPGRLDYGYTF	TGCGCCAGCAGCCAAGTCCCCGGTCGGCTAGACTATGGCTACACCTTC
.	.	TRBJ1-2	TRBV5-1	CASHAAGGQTYGYTF	TGCGCCAGCCACGCCGCAGGCGGACAAACCTATGGCTACACCTTC
once	TRBD2	TRBJ2-7	TRBV6-2/TRBV6-3	CASSWGGSSYEQYF	TGTGCCAGCAGTTGGGGCGGGAGCTCCTACGAGCAGTACTTC
few	.	TRBJ1-4	TRBV5-1	CASSSQGNEKLFF	TGCGCCAGCAGCTCTCAGGGAAATGAAAAACTGTTTTTT
.	.	TRBJ2-3	TRBV18	CASSPPSGRGKDTQYF	TGTGCCAGCTCACCACCATCGGGCAGGGGTAAAGATACGCAGTATTTT
.	TRBD2	TRBJ2-1	TRBV27	CASSLRTSRSYNEQFF	TGTGCCAGCAGCCTACGGACTAGCAGGTCCTACAATGAGCAGTTCTTC
.	.	TRBJ2-7	TRBV19	CASSNSARPLKQYF	TGTGCCAGTAGTAACTCGGCGCGGCCCCTCAAGCAGTACTTC
.	.	TRBJ1-4	TRBV7-8	CASSRDLFRGSSPRGEKLFF	TGTGCCAGCAGCCGAGACCTCTTCCGAGGCAGCTCTCCTCGCGGTGAAAAACTGTTTTTT
.	.	TRBJ1-4	TRBV28	CASSGQINEKLFF	TGTGCCAGCAGTGGACAGATAAATGAAAAACTGTTTTTT
.	TRBD2	TRBJ2-1	TRBV7-2	CASSLAPLAGGPGNEQFF	TGTGCCAGCAGCTTAGCCCCGCTAGCGGGAGGGCCGGGCAATGAGCAGTTCTTC
.	TRBD1	TRBJ1-1	TRBV7-9	CASSTDRRYSEAFF	TGTGCCAGCAGCACGGACAGGCGGTACTCTGAAGCTTTCTTT
once	TRBD1	TRBJ2-7	TRBV23-1	CASSQSTGFEQYF	TGCGCCAGCAGTCAATCGACAGGGTTCGAGCAGTACTTC
.	.	TRBJ2-3	TRBV28	CASSSYSVPSTDTQYF	TGTGCCAGCAGTTCCTATAGCGTACCAAGCACAGATACGCAGTATTTT
.	.	TRBJ2-2	TRBV18	CASSPREAQTGELFF	TGTGCCAGCTCACCACGGGAGGCACAAACCGGGGAGCTGTTTTTT
few	.	TRBJ2-7	TRBV27	CASSQQAGSYEQYF	TGTGCCAGCAGTCAACAGGCAGGCTCATACGAGCAGTACTTC
.	TRBD1	TRBJ1-1	TRBV7-9	CASGRGGPVNTEAFF	TGTGCGAGCGGCAGGGGGGGGCCGGTGAACACTGAAGCTTTCTTT
.	.	TRBJ2-7	TRBV7-2	CASSPSSYEQYF	TGTGCCAGCAGCCCCAGCTCCTACGAGCAGTACTTC
.	TRBD2	TRBJ2-1	TRBV10-3	CAISVLAGAVEQFF	TGTGCCATCAGTGTACTAGCGGGAGCGGTTGAGCAGTTCTTC
.	TRBD1	TRBJ2-5	TRBV7-9	CASSKMTGTGVRETQYF	TGTGCCAGCAGCAAGATGACCGGGACAGGGGTAAGAGAGACCCAGTACTTC
.	.	TRBJ1-1	TRBV9	CASGPGVFTEAFF	TGTGCCAGCGGTCCGGGGGTGTTCACTGAAGCTTTCTTT
.	TRBD2	TRBJ2-2	TRBV5-4	CASSLAGTSPYTGELFF	TGTGCCAGCAGCTTGGCCGGGACTAGCCCCTACACCGGGGAGCTGTTTTTT
.	TRBD2	TRBJ2-1	TRBV4-3	CASSQAGTSGGGRQFF	TGCGCCAGCAGCCAAGCCGGGACTAGCGGGGGGGGACGGCAGTTCTTC
.	TRBD2	TRBJ2-7	TRBV4-3	CASSQDRDYILYEQYF	TGCGCCAGCAGCCAGGACCGGGACTACATACTCTACGAGCAGTACTTC
.	TRBD1	TRBJ2-3	TRBV24-1	CATSDPARQGEDTQYF	TGTGCCACCAGTGACCCTGCACGGCAGGGGGAAGATACGCAGTATTTT
.	.	TRBJ2-7	TRBV24-1	CATSDSRIQKYEQYF	TGTGCCACCAGTGATTCTCGAATACAAAAGTACGAGCAGTACTTC
.	TRBD1	TRBJ1-2	TRBV6-5	CASSRADRGYGYTF	TGTGCCAGCAGTCGGGCCGACAGGGGCTATGGCTACACCTTC
.	TRBD2	TRBJ2-1	TRBV6-4	CASSRQSLAGGGNEQFF	TGTGCCAGCAGTCGCCAGAGCCTAGCGGGAGGGGGTAATGAGCAGTTCTTC
few	TRBD2	TRBJ2-7	TRBV7-9	CASSPPGLRGGYEQYF	TGTGCCAGCAGCCCCCCTGGCCTTCGGGGGGGCTACGAGCAGTACTTC